Sequencing of this T cell receptor (beta chain) was carried out in a study of blood T cell repertoires in COVID-19. The data were produced by immunoSEQ multiplex PCR, yet TCRdb's version contains in-frame clones alone and is incomplete. In the table there are about 230,000 clones, around nine tenths of which are singletons. The CDR3 is made up of 15 amino acids. The V gene's germline CDR1 is LNHDA and CDR2 SQIVND (reference sequence). Trimming took 5 bases from V and 4 from J; bases not matched to a gene: 5. The clonotype originates from a young man who had recovered from COVID-19. Sample: PBMCs or T cells enriched from blood (not recorded which). V gene TRBV19 combines with J gene TRBJ1-2, with 12 nucleotides matching TRBD1. CDR3 DNA sequence: TGTGCCAGTAGTCGGGACAGGGGGCATGTCTATGGCTACACCTTC. This encodes CASSRDRGHVYGYTF.